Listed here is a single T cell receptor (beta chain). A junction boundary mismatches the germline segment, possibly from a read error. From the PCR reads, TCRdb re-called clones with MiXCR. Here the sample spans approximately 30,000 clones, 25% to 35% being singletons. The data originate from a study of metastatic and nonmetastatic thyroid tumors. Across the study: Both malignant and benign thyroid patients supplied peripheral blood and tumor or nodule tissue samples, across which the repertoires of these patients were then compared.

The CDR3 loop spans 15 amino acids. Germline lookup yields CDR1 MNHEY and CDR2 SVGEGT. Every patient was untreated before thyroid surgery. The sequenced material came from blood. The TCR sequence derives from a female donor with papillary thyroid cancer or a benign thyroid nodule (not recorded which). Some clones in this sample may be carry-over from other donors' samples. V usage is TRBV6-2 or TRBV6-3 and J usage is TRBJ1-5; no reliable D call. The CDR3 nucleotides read TGTGCCAGCAGTGCTCAACGGGTGAGCAATCACCCCCAGCATTTT. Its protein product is CASSAQRVSNHPQHF.